Listed below are T cell receptor beta chains from one sample, sequenced in a study of T cell responses to AZD1222 COVID-19 vaccine. Produced via immunoSEQ multiplex PCR; TCRdb's table is partial and in-frame only. The sample lists more than 120,000 clones, around 90% occurring once. The source was peripheral blood, collected 28 days after the second dose of the MenACWY control vaccine. These receptors all stem from an adult who received the MenACWY meningococcal vaccine as a control. CDR3s include the opening cysteine and the closing phenylalanine or tryptophan. Each record gives: J gene, D gene, CDR3 length, V gene, clone size, CDR3 protein, CDR3 DNA. The D gene is left open where the match is weak. Size values are once, few and many counts, or a class for expanded clones, and some rows have none.

TRBJ2-7 | TRBD1 | 16 | TRBV7-8 | NA | CASSSRGQGRPYEQYF | TGTGCCAGCAGCTCCCGCGGACAGGGGAGGCCCTACGAGCAGTACTTC
TRBJ2-3 | NA | 12 | TRBV5-4 | NA | CASSYWADTQYF | TGTGCCAGCAGCTATTGGGCAGATACGCAGTATTTT
TRBJ2-5 | TRBD2 | 17 | TRBV28 | NA | CASSFGLAGGNRETQYF | TGTGCCAGCAGTTTTGGGTTAGCGGGAGGGAATCGGGAGACCCAGTACTTC
TRBJ1-2 | NA | 14 | TRBV19 | NA | CASSLGALGNGYTF | TGTGCCAGTAGTCTTGGGGCTCTTGGGAATGGCTACACCTTC
TRBJ2-1 | NA | 18 | TRBV4-3 | NA | CASSQEPPLTASYNEQFF | TGCGCCAGCAGCCAAGAACCCCCCCTGACAGCCTCCTACAATGAGCAGTTCTTC
TRBJ2-2 | TRBD1 | 16 | TRBV2 | few | CASSSPTGVNTGELFF | TGTGCCAGCAGTTCACCAACAGGGGTGAACACCGGGGAGCTGTTTTTT
TRBJ1-6 | NA | 14 | TRBV2 | NA | CASTRNRDNSPLHF | TGTGCCAGCACAAGAAACAGAGATAATTCACCCCTCCACTTT
TRBJ2-2 | NA | 14 | TRBV6-5 | NA | CATKLRNPAGELFF | TGTGCCACCAAGCTGAGAAACCCTGCCGGGGAGCTGTTTTTT
TRBJ1-2 | NA | 17 | TRBV4-1 | NA | CASSQPDRSLANYGYTF | TGCGCCAGCAGCCAACCTGACAGGAGTTTAGCTAACTATGGCTACACCTTC
TRBJ1-2 | NA | 15 | TRBV30 | NA | CAGLPRDRPLIGYTF | TGTGCCGGTCTGCCTCGGGACCGACCATTGATTGGCTACACCTTC
TRBJ2-1 | NA | 16 | TRBV5-1 | NA | CASSLTGTPGDNEQFF | TGCGCCAGCAGCTTGACCGGGACACCAGGGGACAATGAGCAGTTCTTC
TRBJ1-3 | TRBD1 | 17 | TRBV9 | NA | CASSATGGPSSGNTIYF | TGTGCCAGCAGCGCGACAGGGGGCCCAAGCTCTGGAAACACCATATATTTT
TRBJ2-1 | TRBD2 | 15 | TRBV27 | NA | CASSFSGSSYNEQFF | TGTGCCAGCAGTTTTAGCGGGAGCTCCTACAATGAGCAGTTCTTC
TRBJ2-6 | NA | 15 | TRBV15 | NA | CATSPKRTGANVLTF | TGTGCCACCAGCCCAAAACGGACTGGGGCCAACGTCCTGACTTTC
TRBJ2-7 | TRBD1 | 19 | TRBV12-5 | few | CASGIGTAHPSPRDYEQYF | TGTGCTAGTGGTATTGGGACAGCTCATCCTAGCCCGAGGGACTACGAGCAGTACTTC
TRBJ1-5 | TRBD1 | 15 | TRBV7-2 | few | CASSSDRGGTQPQHF | TGTGCCAGCAGCTCAGACAGGGGAGGGACTCAGCCCCAGCATTTT
TRBJ2-7 | NA | 15 | TRBV9 | NA | CASSVDDTWGYEQYF | TGTGCCAGCAGCGTAGACGATACTTGGGGCTACGAGCAGTACTTC